This paragraph reports one T cell receptor beta chain. What it binds is unknown. The data stem from a study of T cell responses to AZD1222 COVID-19 vaccine. The study's findings and limits: Among those given AZD1222, only six were seropositive at baseline. The donor cohort was predominantly white British with a female majority, and clonal diversity may have been underestimated.

Sequenced by immunoSEQ multiplex PCR; TCRdb stores in-frame clones only, minus some. This table holds fewer than 180,000 clones, 75% to 95% found once. The CDR3 consists of 18 residues. Per the germline V gene, CDR1 is SGHVS and CDR2 is FNYEAQ. The germline V and J ends were trimmed by 3 bases and 0 bases, with 17 bases remaining between them. The chain combines TRBV7-6 with TRBJ2-2; perhaps TRBD2 as D (6 bases). Sequencing was performed on peripheral blood, taken 28 days after the second AZD1222 dose. The receptor's source is an adult who received the AZD1222 COVID-19 vaccine. CDR3 protein: CASSFKPLRGTNTGELFF. The CDR3 DNA is TGTGCCAGCAGCTTTAAACCCCTGCGCGGGACGAACACCGGGGAGCTGTTTTTT.